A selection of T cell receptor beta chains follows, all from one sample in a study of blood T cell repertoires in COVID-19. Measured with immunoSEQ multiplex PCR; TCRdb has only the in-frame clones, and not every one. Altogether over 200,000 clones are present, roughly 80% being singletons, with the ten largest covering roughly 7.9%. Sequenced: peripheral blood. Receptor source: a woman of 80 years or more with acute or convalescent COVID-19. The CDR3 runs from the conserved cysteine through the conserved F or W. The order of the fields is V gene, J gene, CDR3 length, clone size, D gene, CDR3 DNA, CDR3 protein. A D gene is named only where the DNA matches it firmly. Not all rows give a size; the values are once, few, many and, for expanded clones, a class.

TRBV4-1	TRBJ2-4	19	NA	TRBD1	TGCGCCAGCAGCCAGGGCCCGGGACAGGGGTCTTTAGCCAAAAACATTCAGTACTTC	CASSQGPGQGSLAKNIQYF
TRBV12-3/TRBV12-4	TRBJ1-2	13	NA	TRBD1	TGTGCCAGCAGAAGGGACAGGGCAGGCGGCTACACCTTC	CASRRDRAGGYTF
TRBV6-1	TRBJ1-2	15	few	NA	TGTGCCAGCAGTGAAGGAGGGACATATCACTATGGCTACACCTTC	CASSEGGTYHYGYTF
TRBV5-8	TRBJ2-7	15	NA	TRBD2	TGTGCCAGCAGCCGCCTTAGCGGGGACACTTACGAGCAGTACTTC	CASSRLSGDTYEQYF
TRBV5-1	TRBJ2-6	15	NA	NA	TGCGCCAGCAGCATAACAGCGGACGGGGCCAACGTCCTGACTTTC	CASSITADGANVLTF
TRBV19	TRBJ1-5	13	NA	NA	TGTGCCAGTAACGTACAGGGTCATCAGCCCCAGCATTTT	CASNVQGHQPQHF
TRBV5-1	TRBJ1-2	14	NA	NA	TGCGCCAGCAGCTTGGAGAGGGCAAACTATGGCTACACCTTC	CASSLERANYGYTF
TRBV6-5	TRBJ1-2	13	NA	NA	TGTGCCAGCACGTCTTACAGGCCGTTGGGCTACACCTTC	CASTSYRPLGYTF
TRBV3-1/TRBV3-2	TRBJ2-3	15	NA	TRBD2	TGTGCCAGCAGCCCCGTCACCGGGGGGTGGGATACGCAGTATTTT	CASSPVTGGWDTQYF
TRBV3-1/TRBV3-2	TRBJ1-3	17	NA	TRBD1	TGTGCCAGCAGCCCTATGGGACAGGCTCGGAGAGGAAACACCATATATTTT	CASSPMGQARRGNTIYF
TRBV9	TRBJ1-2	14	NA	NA	TGTGCCAGCAGCGTAGAGACAGGAGCCTATGGCTACACCTTC	CASSVETGAYGYTF
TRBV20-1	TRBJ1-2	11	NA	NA	TGCAGTGCTCCACAGGGAAATGGCTACGCCTTC	CSAPQGNGYAF
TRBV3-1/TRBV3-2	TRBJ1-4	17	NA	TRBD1	TGTGCCAGCAGCCCCTCGGGACAGGGTTGGTCTAATGAAAAACTGTTTTTT	CASSPSGQGWSNEKLFF
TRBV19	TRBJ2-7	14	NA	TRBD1	TGTGCCAGTAGCGAGGACAGGGCAAGTTACGAGCAGTACTTC	CASSEDRASYEQYF
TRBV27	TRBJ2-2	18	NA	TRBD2	TGTGCCAGCAGTTTACCTAGCGGGAGGTTCGGCGACACCGGGGAGCTGTTTTTT	CASSLPSGRFGDTGELFF
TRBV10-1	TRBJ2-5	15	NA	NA	TGCGCCAGCAGCGCCGGGACTCTCGTTGGGGAGACCCAGTACTTC	CASSAGTLVGETQYF
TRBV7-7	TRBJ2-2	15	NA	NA	TGTGCCAGCAGCTTAACAAGCGTGGACACCGGGGAGCTGTTTTTT	CASSLTSVDTGELFF
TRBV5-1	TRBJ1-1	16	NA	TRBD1	TGCGCCAGCAGCCCCAGGCTCGGGACAGGGGCCGCTGAAGCTTTCTTT	CASSPRLGTGAAEAFF
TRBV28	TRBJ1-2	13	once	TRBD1	TGTGCCAGCAGCCCGGGACAGAAGTATGGCTACACCTTC	CASSPGQKYGYTF
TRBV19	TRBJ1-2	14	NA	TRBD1	TGTGCCAGTAGTGTTCAAGACAGGGGCTATGGCTACACCTTC	CASSVQDRGYGYTF
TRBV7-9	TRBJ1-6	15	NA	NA	TGTGCCAGCAGCTTAGAGGGGAACTATAATTCACCCCTCCACTTT	CASSLEGNYNSPLHF
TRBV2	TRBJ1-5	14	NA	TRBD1	TGTGCCAGCAGTGAATTGACAGGGGATCAGCCCCAGCATTTT	CASSELTGDQPQHF
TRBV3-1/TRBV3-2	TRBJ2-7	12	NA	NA	TGTGCCAGCAGTCTCGTTCCCTACGAGCAGTACTTC	CASSLVPYEQYF
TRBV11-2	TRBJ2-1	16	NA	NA	TGTGCCAGCAGCTTTAACCCAGGGGCCATCTACAATGAGCAGTTCTTC	CASSFNPGAIYNEQFF
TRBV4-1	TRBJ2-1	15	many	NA	TGCGCCAGCAGCCAAGACGTACATGGCGAGGGTGAGCAGTTCTTC	CASSQDVHGEGEQFF
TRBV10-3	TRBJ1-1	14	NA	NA	TGTGCCATCTTAAGCCCGGGATCATACACTGAAGCTTTCTTT	CAILSPGSYTEAFF
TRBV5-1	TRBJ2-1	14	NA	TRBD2	TGCGCCAGCAGCCCCGGGGGGGGATACAATGAGCAGTTCTTC	CASSPGGGYNEQFF
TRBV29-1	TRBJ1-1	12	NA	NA	TGCAGCGTCATGGGCGAGAACACTGAAGCTTTCTTT	CSVMGENTEAFF
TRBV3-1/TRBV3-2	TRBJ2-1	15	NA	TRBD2	TGTGCCAGCACTGGGAGCGGGGATAACGGGCGTGAGCAGTTCTTC	CASTGSGDNGREQFF
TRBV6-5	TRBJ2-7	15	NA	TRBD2	TGTGCCAGCAGTTACCGCGGGAGAGGGGACTACGAGCAGTACTTC	CASSYRGRGDYEQYF
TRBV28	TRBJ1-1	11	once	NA	TGTGCCAGCATAGTACTCACTGAAGCTTTCTTT	CASIVLTEAFF
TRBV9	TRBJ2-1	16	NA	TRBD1	TGTGCCAGCAGCGTATCCGGGACAGGGTCCTACAATGAGCAGTTCTTC	CASSVSGTGSYNEQFF
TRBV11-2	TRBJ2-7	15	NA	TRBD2	TGTGCCAGCAGCCTCCTAGCGGGAGGATCCTACGAGCAGTACTTC	CASSLLAGGSYEQYF
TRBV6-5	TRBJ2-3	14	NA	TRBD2	TGTGCCACTTCAGGGACTAGCTTCACAGATACGCAGTATTTT	CATSGTSFTDTQYF
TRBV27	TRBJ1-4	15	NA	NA	TGTGCCAGCAGACAGGCAGGGACAAATAATGAAAAACTGTTTTTT	CASRQAGTNNEKLFF
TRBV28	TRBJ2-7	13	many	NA	TGTGCCAGCAGTTCAGGACAGACCTACGAGCAGTACTTC	CASSSGQTYEQYF
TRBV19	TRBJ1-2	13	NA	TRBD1	TGTGCCACCGAAAAGACAGGGATCTATGGCTACACCTTC	CATEKTGIYGYTF
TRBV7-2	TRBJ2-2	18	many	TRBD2	TGTGCCAGCAGCCGGGGGACTAGCGGGAGAAGAATTGGCGGGGAGCTGTTTTTT	CASSRGTSGRRIGGELFF
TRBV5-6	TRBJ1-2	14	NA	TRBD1	TGTGCCAGCAGCTTTGCGGACAGGGCGAGCGGCTACACCTTC	CASSFADRASGYTF
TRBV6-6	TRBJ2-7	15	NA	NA	TGTGCCAGCAGTTACTCGGCCCAGGCGCCGGGGGAGCAGTACTTC	CASSYSAQAPGEQYF